Following are 6 T cell receptor beta chains from one sample sequenced in a study of T cell repertoires in Merkel cell carcinoma (dated by TCRdb to the late 2010s). Library preparation employed the immunoSEQ multiplex PCR assay. Sourced from immuneACCESS, this table was stored by TCRdb with only in-frame sequences that have V and J called. A share of the clones is absent; for the studies checked, an unresolved V gene accounts for under half, and the remainder has no known explanation. The sample yields about 15,000 clones; 76% were counted once. 15% to 20% of the sample is in the top ten clones. Input material: tumor tissue. The receptors were gathered from an adult with Merkel cell carcinoma.

The rearrangement joins TRBV6-5 to TRBJ2-6, with D unresolved. This CDR3 region has 15 residues. The germline V and J ends were trimmed by 8 bases and 1 base, with 12 bases remaining between them. CDR1 and CDR2 (germline): MNHEY, SVGAGI. The CDR3 nucleotides are TGTGCCAGCGGAGTGAGACCATCTGGGGCCAACGTCCTGACTTTC. As protein: CASGVRPSGANVLTF.

This rearrangement joins TRBV9 to TRBJ1-1, with unresolved D. CDR3 length: 15 residues. Germline-derived CDR1 and CDR2 are SGDLS and YYNGEE. Trimming pared 4 bases from V and 0 bases from J, leaving 13 bases between. The CDR3 here is CASSPTGSMNTEAFF. The CDR3 DNA is TGTGCCAGCAGCCCCACGGGGTCCATGAACACTGAAGCTTTCTTT.

V is TRBV15 and J is TRBJ2-7; the match to TRBD1 covers 7 bases. This CDR3 region has 13 residues. Per germline, CDR1 LNHNV and CDR2 YYDKDF (reference sequence). V was pared by 0 bases and J by 12 bases, with 8 bases of the junction left unmatched. The CDR3 bases are TGTGCCACCAGCAGAGAACAGGGGCGGGCTCGGTACTTC. Amino acid sequence: CATSREQGRARYF.

This sequence joins TRBV28 and TRBJ2-2; 8 nucleotides agree with TRBD2. This CDR3 is built from 15 residues. CDR1 and CDR2 (germline): MDHEN, SYDVKM. J was trimmed by 1 base and V by 5 bases; bases with no gene match: 3. This chain's CDR3 is CASSRSGVNTGELFF. In DNA, the CDR3 is TGTGCCAGCAGTCGTAGCGGGGTGAACACCGGGGAGCTGTTTTTT.

The chain uses TRBV10-2 and TRBJ2-3; D might be TRBD1 or TRBD2, each matching 6 bases. The CDR3 has 17 residues. The V end was cut by 3 bases, the J end by 1 base, with 17 bases between. The germline V gene has CDR1 WSHSY and CDR2 SAAADI. This CDR3 reads CASSDPWGARGTDTQYF. DNA of the CDR3: TGCGCCAGCAGTGATCCTTGGGGGGCCCGGGGCACAGATACGCAGTATTTT.

The rearrangement joins TRBV12-3 or TRBV12-4 to TRBJ1-6; D is ambiguous. The CDR3 sequence is 11 residues long. V shed 3 bases and J shed 15 bases, with 9 bases lying between them. The CDR3 is CASSFRGVLHF. CDR3 nucleotide sequence: TGTGCCAGCAGTTTTAGAGGAGTCCTCCACTTT.